This note documents a single T cell receptor (beta chain) sequence. This same CDR3 is encoded by further DNA sequences in the sample. Repertoires were generated with immunoSEQ multiplex PCR, while TCRdb's copy carries only in-frame clones and drops some. Counted here are 2 million to 2.5 million clones, approximately 90% occurring once; the ten biggest clones make up approximately 0.39%. This sample was taken from a study of shared clonotypes between healthy human individuals. The CDR3 is 11 amino acids. The V end was cut by 0 bases, the J end by 10 bases, with 5 bases between. The germline CDR1 and CDR2 sequences are SGHDT and YYEEEE.

The sequencing sample was made of naive CD4+ T cells from PBMCs. The subset was: CD45RA+ positively selected. The source of this sequence is a man aged 18 to 30 in good health. Some clones in this sample may be carry-over from other donors' samples. The chain is built from TRBV5-6 and TRBJ2-1, with D unclear. The CDR3 spells CASSLAREQFF. CDR3 sequence (DNA): TGTGCCAGCAGCTTGGCACGGGAGCAGTTCTTC.